Given below is one T cell receptor (beta chain) in context. The antigen is undetermined. The data were taken from a study of cytomegalovirus exposure and HLA in healthy donors. CDR3 length: 12 amino acids. Germline V gene lookup returns CDR1 SGHDT and CDR2 YYEEEE. The V end lost 2 bases, the J end lost 3 bases, and 5 bases lay between the germline ends. Overall study findings and caveats: Overall, under 200 TCR beta chains were annotated as cytomegalovirus-associated. Later analysis reportedly placed an Asian-associated ancestry cluster below the roughly 600-donor mean in N-insertions.

PCR was performed using 60 Vbeta and 13 Jbeta primers. Data came from immunoSEQ multiplex PCR; TCRdb stores just in-frame clones and leaves some out. The table shows approximately 150,000 clones, with 76% occurring only once. The sequence was collected from a male donor in good health and CMV-seronegative. The chain employs TRBV5-6 and TRBJ2-5; tentative D call: TRBD2 (5 bases). Sequencing input: PBMCs. In nucleotides, the CDR3 is TGTGCCAGCAGCTTCGGGGAAGAGACCCAGTACTTC. Its protein product is CASSFGEETQYF.